Sequencing of this TCR beta chain was carried out in a study of T cells in Graves' hyperthyroidism and ophthalmopathy. Germline lookup yields CDR1 LNHDA and CDR2 SQIVND (reference sequence). The CDR3 runs to 13 residues. Amplified TCR beta CDR3 regions came from RNA transcripts. The study used the HTBI primer set for a first-round RT-PCR of the TCR CDR3. TCRdb reprocessed the multiplex PCR reads via MiXCR and lists one record per CDR3 protein. The sample lists 500,000 to 750,000 distinct CDR3 sequences; roughly 46% were seen once. This chain connects TRBV19 to TRBJ2-5, with a possible D match to TRBD2 (5 bases). The J call may be faulty, since TRBJ2-4 better matches the DNA end. The specimen was peripheral blood or thyroid tissue (not recorded which). This TCR came from a woman in her late teens or twenties with Graves' hyperthyroidism. For the CDR3, the DNA is TGTGCCAGTAGTAAGGGCGCGGGAAACATTCAGTACTTC. Its translation is CASSKGAGNIQYF.